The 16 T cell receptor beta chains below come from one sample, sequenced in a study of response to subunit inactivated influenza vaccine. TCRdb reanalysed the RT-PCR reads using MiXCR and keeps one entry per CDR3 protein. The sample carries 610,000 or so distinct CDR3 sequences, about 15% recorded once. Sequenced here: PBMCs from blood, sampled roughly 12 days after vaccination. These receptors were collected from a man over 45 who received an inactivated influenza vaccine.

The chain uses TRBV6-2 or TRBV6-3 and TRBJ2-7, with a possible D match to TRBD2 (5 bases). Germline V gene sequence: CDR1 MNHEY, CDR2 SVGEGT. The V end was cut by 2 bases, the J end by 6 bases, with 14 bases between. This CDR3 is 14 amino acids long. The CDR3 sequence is CASSYAVLGLEQYF. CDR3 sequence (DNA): TGTGCCAGCAGTTACGCGGTACTAGGGCTCGAGCAGTACTTC.

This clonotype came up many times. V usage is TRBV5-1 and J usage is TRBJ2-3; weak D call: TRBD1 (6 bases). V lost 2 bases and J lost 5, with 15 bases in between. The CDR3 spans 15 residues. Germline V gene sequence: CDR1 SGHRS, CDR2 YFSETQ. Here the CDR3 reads CASSLPGQGGDTQYF. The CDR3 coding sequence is TGCGCCAGCAGCTTACCGGGACAAGGAGGAGATACGCAGTATTTT.

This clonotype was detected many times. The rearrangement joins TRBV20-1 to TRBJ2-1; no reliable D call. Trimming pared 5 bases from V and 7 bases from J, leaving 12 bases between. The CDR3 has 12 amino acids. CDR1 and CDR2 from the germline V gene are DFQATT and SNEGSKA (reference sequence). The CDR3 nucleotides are TGCAGTGCTCTAGAGTTTGGTAATGAGCAGTTCTTC. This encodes CSALEFGNEQFF.

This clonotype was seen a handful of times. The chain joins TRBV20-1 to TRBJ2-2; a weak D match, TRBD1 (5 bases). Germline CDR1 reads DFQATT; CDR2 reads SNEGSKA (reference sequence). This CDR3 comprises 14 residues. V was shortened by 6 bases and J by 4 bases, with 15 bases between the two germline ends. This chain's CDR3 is CSAIDRESTGELFF. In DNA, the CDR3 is TGCAGTGCAATCGACAGAGAGAGCACCGGGGAGCTGTTTTTT.

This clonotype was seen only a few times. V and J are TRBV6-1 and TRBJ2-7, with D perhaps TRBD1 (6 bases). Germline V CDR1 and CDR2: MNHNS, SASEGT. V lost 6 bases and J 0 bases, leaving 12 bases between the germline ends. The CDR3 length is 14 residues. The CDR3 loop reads CASRATGSSYEQYF. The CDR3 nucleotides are TGTGCCAGCAGAGCGACAGGAAGCTCCTACGAGCAGTACTTC.

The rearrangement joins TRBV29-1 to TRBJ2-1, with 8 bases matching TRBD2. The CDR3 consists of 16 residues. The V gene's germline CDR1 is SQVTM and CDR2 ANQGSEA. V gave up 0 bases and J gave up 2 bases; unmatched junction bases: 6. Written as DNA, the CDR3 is TGCAGCGTTGAAGATAGAGCGGGAGCAGCCTACAATGAGCAGTTCTTC. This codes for CSVEDRAGAAYNEQFF.

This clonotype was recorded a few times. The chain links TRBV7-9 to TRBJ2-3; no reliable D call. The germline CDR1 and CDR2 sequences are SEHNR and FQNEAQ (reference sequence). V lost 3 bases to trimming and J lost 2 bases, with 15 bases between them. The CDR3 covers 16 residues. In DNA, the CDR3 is TGTGCCAGCAGCTTTAATGCTCTCGCCCCCACAGATACGCAGTATTTT. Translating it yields CASSFNALAPTDTQYF.

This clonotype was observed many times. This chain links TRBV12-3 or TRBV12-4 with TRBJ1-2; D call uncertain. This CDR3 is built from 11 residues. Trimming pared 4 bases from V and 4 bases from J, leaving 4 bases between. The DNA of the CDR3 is TGTGCCAGCAGTTCCCTCTATGGCTACACCTTC. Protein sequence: CASSSLYGYTF.

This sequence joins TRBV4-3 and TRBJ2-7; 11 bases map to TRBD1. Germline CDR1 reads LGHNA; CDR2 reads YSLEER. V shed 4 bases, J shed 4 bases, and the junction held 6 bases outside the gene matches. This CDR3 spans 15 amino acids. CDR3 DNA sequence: TGCGCCAGCAGCCCCCGGACAGGGGGCTGGTACGAGCAGTACTTC. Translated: CASSPRTGGWYEQYF.

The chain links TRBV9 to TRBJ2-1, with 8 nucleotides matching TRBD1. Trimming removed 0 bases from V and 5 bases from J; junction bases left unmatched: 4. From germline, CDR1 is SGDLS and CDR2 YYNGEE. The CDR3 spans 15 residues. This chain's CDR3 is CASSVGAGGHNEQFF. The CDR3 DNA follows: TGTGCCAGCAGCGTAGGGGCAGGGGGCCACAATGAGCAGTTCTTC. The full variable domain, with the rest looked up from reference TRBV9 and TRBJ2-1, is DSGVTQTPKHLITATGQRVTLRCSPRSGDLSVYWYQQSLDQGLQFLIQYYNGEERAKGNILERFSAQQFPDLHSELNLSSLELGDSALYFCASSVGAGGHNEQFFGPGTRLTVL.

CDR3 nucleotide sequence: TGTGCCAGCAGGGGGGGACAGGGGACCTACGAGCAGTACTTC. Translation: CASRGGQGTYEQYF. The chain uses TRBV28 and TRBJ2-7; 10 nucleotides line up with TRBD1. The CDR3 is 14 amino acids. The V gene's germline CDR1 is MDHEN and CDR2 SYDVKM. V shed 6 bases and J 2 bases; nucleotides not matched to a gene: 4.

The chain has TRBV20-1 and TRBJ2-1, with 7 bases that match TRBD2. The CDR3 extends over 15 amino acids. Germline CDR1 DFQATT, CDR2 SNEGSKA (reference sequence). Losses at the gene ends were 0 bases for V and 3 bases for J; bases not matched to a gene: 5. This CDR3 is CSARDAGTNYNEQFF. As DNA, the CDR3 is TGCAGTGCTAGAGATGCCGGGACTAACTACAATGAGCAGTTCTTC.

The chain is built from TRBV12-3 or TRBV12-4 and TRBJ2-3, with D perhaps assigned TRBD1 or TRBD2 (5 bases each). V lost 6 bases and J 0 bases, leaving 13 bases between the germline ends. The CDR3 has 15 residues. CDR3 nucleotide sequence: TGTGCCAGCAGCCCCGGGACCTTTAGCACAGATACGCAGTATTTT. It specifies CASSPGTFSTDTQYF.

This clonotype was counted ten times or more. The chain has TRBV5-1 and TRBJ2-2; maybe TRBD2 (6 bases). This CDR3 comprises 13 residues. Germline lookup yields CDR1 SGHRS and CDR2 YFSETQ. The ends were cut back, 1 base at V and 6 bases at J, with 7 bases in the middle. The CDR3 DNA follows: TGCGCCAGCAGCTTGACGGGGGCCGGGGAGCTGTTTTTT. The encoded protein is CASSLTGAGELFF.

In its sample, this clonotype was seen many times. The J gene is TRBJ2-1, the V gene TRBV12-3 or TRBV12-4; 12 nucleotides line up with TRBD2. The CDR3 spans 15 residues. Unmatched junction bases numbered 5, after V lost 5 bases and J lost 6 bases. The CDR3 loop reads CASSPLAGGRNEQFF. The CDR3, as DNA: TGTGCCAGCAGTCCCCTAGCGGGGGGGCGCAATGAGCAGTTCTTC.

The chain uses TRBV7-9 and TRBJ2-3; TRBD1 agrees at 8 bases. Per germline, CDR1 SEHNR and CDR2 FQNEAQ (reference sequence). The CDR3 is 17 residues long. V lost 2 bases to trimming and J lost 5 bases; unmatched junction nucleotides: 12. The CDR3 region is CASSLTPGTGSLDTQYF. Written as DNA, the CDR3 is TGTGCCAGCAGCTTAACACCCGGGACAGGTAGTCTAGATACGCAGTATTTT.